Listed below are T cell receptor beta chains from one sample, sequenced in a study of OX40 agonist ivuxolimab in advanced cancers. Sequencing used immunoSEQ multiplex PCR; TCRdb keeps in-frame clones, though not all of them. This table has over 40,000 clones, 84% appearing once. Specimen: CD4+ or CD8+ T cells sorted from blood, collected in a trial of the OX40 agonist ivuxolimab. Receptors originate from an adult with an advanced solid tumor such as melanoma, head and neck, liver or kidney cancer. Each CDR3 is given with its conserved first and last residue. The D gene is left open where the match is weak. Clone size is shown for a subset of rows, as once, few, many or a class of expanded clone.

CDR3: CASSLLSGSEQFF
DNA: TGCGCCAGCAGCTTGCTTAGCGGGAGTGAGCAGTTCTTC
V: TRBV5-1
size: -
J: TRBJ2-1
D: TRBD2

CDR3: CASSPRALGEQYF
DNA: TGTGCCAGCAGCCCCCGTGCCCTAGGGGAGCAGTACTTC
V: TRBV11-3
size: -
J: TRBJ2-7
D: -

CDR3: CASSFGWETQYF
DNA: TGTGCCAGCAGCTTCGGTTGGGAGACCCAGTACTTC
V: TRBV5-4
size: -
J: TRBJ2-5
D: -

CDR3: CASSLNRVSGNQPQHF
DNA: TGTGCCAGCAGTCTAAACAGGGTTTCGGGCAATCAGCCTCAGCATTTT
V: TRBV28
size: -
J: TRBJ1-5
D: -

CDR3: CASRTSGQETQYF
DNA: TGTGCCAGTAGGACTAGCGGGCAAGAGACCCAGTACTTC
V: TRBV19
size: -
J: TRBJ2-5
D: TRBD2

CDR3: CASSKTSSYEQYF
DNA: TGTGCCAGCAGCAAAACGAGCTCCTACGAGCAGTACTTC
V: TRBV21-1
size: -
J: TRBJ2-7
D: -

CDR3: CASRFRDDEQYF
DNA: TGTGCCAGCAGATTCCGGGACGACGAGCAGTACTTC
V: TRBV11-2
size: -
J: TRBJ2-7
D: -

CDR3: CAIRQGDYGYTF
DNA: TGTGCCATCAGGCAGGGGGACTATGGCTACACCTTC
V: TRBV10-3
size: -
J: TRBJ1-2
D: TRBD1

CDR3: CASSTTGGSYNEQFF
DNA: TGTGCCAGCAGCACAACAGGGGGCTCCTACAATGAGCAGTTCTTC
V: TRBV2
size: -
J: TRBJ2-1
D: TRBD1

CDR3: CASSNRDRGTDTQYF
DNA: TGTGCCAGTAGTAATCGCGACAGGGGCACAGATACGCAGTATTTT
V: TRBV19
size: -
J: TRBJ2-3
D: TRBD1

CDR3: CASRELAGGPNEQFF
DNA: TGTGCCAGCAGGGAACTGGCGGGAGGGCCCAATGAGCAGTTCTTC
V: TRBV2
size: -
J: TRBJ2-1
D: TRBD2

CDR3: CASSRSGANVLTF
DNA: TGTGCCAGCAGCCGCTCTGGGGCCAACGTCCTGACTTTC
V: TRBV13
size: -
J: TRBJ2-6
D: -

CDR3: CASSLGTSVAGELFF
DNA: TGTGCCAGCAGCCTTGGGACTAGCGTTGCCGGGGAGCTGTTTTTT
V: TRBV7-9
size: once
J: TRBJ2-2
D: TRBD2

CDR3: CASSLMGIGNNEQFF
DNA: TGTGCCAGCAGTTTAATGGGAATTGGTAACAATGAGCAGTTCTTC
V: TRBV27
size: medium-sized
J: TRBJ2-1
D: -

CDR3: CATSSGGYGYTF
DNA: TGTGCCACCAGCAGCGGGGGATATGGCTACACCTTC
V: TRBV15
size: -
J: TRBJ1-2
D: -

CDR3: CASSIVGTSGSGEQYF
DNA: TGTGCCAGTAGTATAGTAGGGACTAGCGGGAGTGGAGAGCAGTACTTC
V: TRBV19
size: -
J: TRBJ2-7
D: TRBD2

CDR3: CASSPDTTHEQYF
DNA: TGTGCCAGCTCACCGGACACCACCCACGAGCAGTACTTC
V: TRBV18
size: -
J: TRBJ2-7
D: -

CDR3: CASSRQGKEETQYF
DNA: TGTGCCAGCAGCAGACAGGGGAAGGAAGAGACCCAGTACTTC
V: TRBV6-5
size: once
J: TRBJ2-5
D: TRBD1

CDR3: CASSYQWRGEQFF
DNA: TGTGCCAGCAGTTACCAATGGCGAGGGGAGCAGTTCTTC
V: TRBV6-5
size: -
J: TRBJ2-1
D: -

CDR3: CASSLETARGYTF
DNA: TGTGCCAGCAGCTTAGAAACTGCACGTGGCTACACCTTC
V: TRBV7-2
size: -
J: TRBJ1-2
D: -

CDR3: CASSVGQLGEKLFF
DNA: TGTGCCAGCAGCGTAGGGCAACTCGGGGAAAAACTGTTTTTT
V: TRBV9
size: -
J: TRBJ1-4
D: -

CDR3: CASSLIPWGDEQFF
DNA: TGTGCCAGCAGCTTAATCCCGTGGGGCGATGAGCAGTTCTTC
V: TRBV7-2
size: -
J: TRBJ2-1
D: -

CDR3: CASSLRRSGSTVQPQHF
DNA: TGTGCCAGCAGTTTACGTCGCTCAGGGTCCACGGTGCAGCCCCAGCATTTT
V: TRBV28
size: -
J: TRBJ1-5
D: -

CDR3: CASRAGTGHYEQYF
DNA: TGTGCCAGCAGGGCCGGGACAGGACACTACGAGCAGTACTTC
V: TRBV6-5
size: -
J: TRBJ2-7
D: TRBD1

CDR3: CASSYRFVAFF
DNA: TGTGCCAGCAGTTACAGGTTCGTGGCTTTCTTT
V: TRBV6-5
size: -
J: TRBJ1-1
D: -

CDR3: CASSLLGGRANTGELFF
DNA: TGTGCCAGCAGTTTACTTGGCGGGAGGGCCAACACCGGGGAGCTGTTTTTT
V: TRBV28
size: -
J: TRBJ2-2
D: TRBD2

CDR3: CATSRDASGGDEQFF
DNA: TGTGCCACCAGCAGAGATGCTAGCGGGGGGGATGAGCAGTTCTTC
V: TRBV15
size: -
J: TRBJ2-1
D: TRBD2

CDR3: CASSMDYEQYF
DNA: TGTGCCAGTAGTATGGATTACGAGCAGTACTTC
V: TRBV19
size: -
J: TRBJ2-7
D: -

CDR3: CAWTPGGETQYF
DNA: TGTGCCTGGACGCCGGGGGGAGAGACCCAGTACTTC
V: TRBV30
size: once
J: TRBJ2-5
D: TRBD2

CDR3: CASSRGNNREQYF
DNA: TGTGCCAGCAGCAGGGGTAATAATAGAGAGCAGTACTTC
V: TRBV14
size: -
J: TRBJ2-7
D: -

CDR3: CASSSTGGNQPQHF
DNA: TGCGCCAGCAGCTCCACAGGGGGCAATCAGCCCCAGCATTTT
V: TRBV10-2
size: -
J: TRBJ1-5
D: TRBD1

CDR3: CASSLGPGAEAFF
DNA: TGTGCCAGCAGCTTGGGGCCGGGGGCTGAAGCTTTCTTT
V: TRBV7-2
size: -
J: TRBJ1-1
D: -

CDR3: CASSYRHEQFF
DNA: TGTGCCAGCAGTTACCGACATGAGCAGTTCTTC
V: TRBV6-6
size: -
J: TRBJ2-1
D: -

CDR3: CASSLVPAGAVIEQYF
DNA: TGTGCCAGCAGCTTAGTTCCAGCGGGGGCCGTGATCGAGCAGTACTTC
V: TRBV7-6
size: once
J: TRBJ2-7
D: TRBD2

CDR3: CASSVARTGDNQPQHF
DNA: TGCGCCAGCAGTGTCGCTAGGACAGGCGACAATCAGCCCCAGCATTTT
V: TRBV10-2
size: -
J: TRBJ1-5
D: TRBD1

CDR3: CASSPDGIGELFF
DNA: TGTGCCAGCTCCCCCGACGGGATCGGGGAGCTGTTTTTT
V: TRBV18
size: -
J: TRBJ2-2
D: -

CDR3: CASSQDTGAQYEQYF
DNA: TGTGCCAGCAGCCAAGATACGGGGGCACAGTACGAGCAGTACTTC
V: TRBV5-4
size: -
J: TRBJ2-7
D: -

CDR3: CASSKRTLTSGPRDEQFF
DNA: TGTGCCAGCAGCAAACGTACATTAACTAGCGGCCCTAGGGATGAGCAGTTCTTC
V: TRBV13
size: -
J: TRBJ2-1
D: TRBD2

CDR3: CAAGIPYNYGYTF
DNA: TGTGCCGCGGGTATTCCTTATAACTATGGCTACACCTTC
V: TRBV28
size: -
J: TRBJ1-2
D: -

CDR3: CASSLGMTGDEQFF
DNA: TGTGCCAGCAGCTTAGGAATGACTGGCGATGAGCAGTTCTTC
V: TRBV7-9
size: -
J: TRBJ2-1
D: -

CDR3: CASSLKGGLSEQFF
DNA: TGTGCCAGCAGTCTAAAGGGAGGGCTAAGTGAGCAGTTCTTC
V: TRBV25-1
size: -
J: TRBJ2-1
D: TRBD2

CDR3: CASSTSWGTNEKLFF
DNA: TGTGCCAGCAGTACTTCTTGGGGAACTAATGAAAAACTGTTTTTT
V: TRBV6-1
size: -
J: TRBJ1-4
D: -